The source of this TCR beta chain is a study of blood T cell repertoires in COVID-19. Across the study: The analysed material was cDNA or gDNA that came from T cells, B-cell-depleted T cells, or PBMCs.

J was trimmed by 7 bases and V by 3 bases; bases with no gene match: 8. Germline V lookup: CDR1 SGHTA, CDR2 FQGNSA. This CDR3 is 15 amino acids long. This study enrolled people aged roughly 18 to 89 from roughly 22 US geographic areas. Produced via immunoSEQ multiplex PCR; TCRdb's table is partial and in-frame only. The repertoire holds some 350,000 clones, with more than 80% as singletons. The specimen was PBMCs or T cells enriched from blood (not recorded which). The V gene is TRBV7-2, the J gene TRBJ2-4; 8 nucleotides line up with TRBD1. The origin of this receptor is a man aged 18 to 35 who had recovered from COVID-19. DNA for the CDR3: TGTGCCAGCAGCTTTCAGGGGGCAGCTGGCAACATTCAGTACTTC. It codes for CASSFQGAAGNIQYF.